This T cell receptor beta chain was documented in a study of cytomegalovirus exposure and HLA in healthy donors. Whole-study results and caveats: Cytomegalovirus status, reportedly, was diagnosed with high specificity and sensitivity by the classifier. A later analysis linked about 17,000 TCR beta sequences to HLA alleles at 0.05 false discovery rate.

The study ran its PCR with 60 Vbeta and 13 Jbeta primers. Generated by immunoSEQ multiplex PCR, the TCRdb table keeps only in-frame clones and is missing some. The sample holds approximately 120,000 clones, roughly 75% seen once. This clone was observed a few times. Its matching antigen is unknown. Sequencing was carried out using PBMCs. The TCR sequence derives from a female donor in good health and CMV-seronegative.

CDR3 protein: CASSSTSGRGEQYF. The DNA of the CDR3 is TGTGCCAGCAGTTCGACTAGCGGGAGAGGCGAGCAGTACTTC. This chain connects TRBV6-6 to TRBJ2-7, with 12 bases aligning to TRBD2. The V gene end was trimmed by 4 bases and the J gene end by 6 bases; junction bases not matched to a gene: 4. CDR1 and CDR2 (germline): MNHNY, SVGAGI (reference sequence). CDR3 length: 14 amino acids.